This T cell receptor (beta chain) was documented in a study of a mutant IDH1 vaccine in newly diagnosed glioma. Generated by immunoSEQ multiplex PCR, the TCRdb table keeps only in-frame clones and is missing some. The sample carries roughly 10,000 clones, approximately 88% recorded once. The CDR3 is made up of 16 amino acids. Germline CDR1 and CDR2: SGHVS and FNYEAQ. V lost 2 bases to trimming and J lost 0 bases, with 14 bases between them. About this clone: Its target is unknown.

The sample's time point: week 23, last vaccination. The study gave 300 ug of mutant IDH1 20-mer peptide per vaccine dose, with topical imiquimod. The starting material was PBMCs, obtained from a glioma patient whose treatment included an IDH1 peptide vaccine. The J gene is TRBJ2-7, the V gene TRBV7-6; D is unresolved. This TCR came from a woman aged 40 to 55 with glioma. Some clones in this sample may be carry-over from other donors' samples. The CDR3 loop is CASSLFPDFSSYEQYF. CDR3 nucleotide sequence: TGTGCCAGCAGCTTATTTCCAGATTTTAGCTCCTACGAGCAGTACTTC.